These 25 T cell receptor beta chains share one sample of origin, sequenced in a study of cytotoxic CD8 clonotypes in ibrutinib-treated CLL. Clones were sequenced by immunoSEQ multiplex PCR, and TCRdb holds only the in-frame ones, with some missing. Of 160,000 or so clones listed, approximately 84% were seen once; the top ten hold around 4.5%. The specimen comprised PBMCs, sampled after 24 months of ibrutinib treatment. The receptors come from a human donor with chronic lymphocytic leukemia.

CDR3 nucleotides: TGTGCCAGCAGCGAGGGGGGTAACACTGAAGCTTTCTTT. Residues: CASSEGGNTEAFF. J is TRBJ1-1 and V is TRBV7-3; D might be TRBD1 (6 bases). V dropped 5 bases and J dropped 2 bases, with 9 bases sitting between them. The CDR3 sequence is 13 residues long. Per the germline V gene, CDR1 is SGHTA and CDR2 is FQGTGA.

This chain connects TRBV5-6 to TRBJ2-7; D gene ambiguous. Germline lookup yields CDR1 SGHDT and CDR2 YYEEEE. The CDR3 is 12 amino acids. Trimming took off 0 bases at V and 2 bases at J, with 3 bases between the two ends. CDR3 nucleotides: TGTGCCAGCAGCTTGGAAGCCTACGAGCAGTACTTC. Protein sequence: CASSLEAYEQYF.

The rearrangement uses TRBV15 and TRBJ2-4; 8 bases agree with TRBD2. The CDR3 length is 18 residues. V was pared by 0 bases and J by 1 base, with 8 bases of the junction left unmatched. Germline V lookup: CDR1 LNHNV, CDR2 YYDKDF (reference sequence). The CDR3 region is CATSRELAERLAKNIQYF. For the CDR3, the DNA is TGTGCCACCAGCAGAGAACTAGCGGAACGCCTGGCCAAAAACATTCAGTACTTC.

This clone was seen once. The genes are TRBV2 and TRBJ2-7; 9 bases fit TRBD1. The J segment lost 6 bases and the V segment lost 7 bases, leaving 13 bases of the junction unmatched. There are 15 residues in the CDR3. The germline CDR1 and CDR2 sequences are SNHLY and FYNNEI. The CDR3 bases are TGTGCCAGCACCTACGGGGGACAGGGTTCCGGCGAGCAGTACTTC. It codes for CASTYGGQGSGEQYF.

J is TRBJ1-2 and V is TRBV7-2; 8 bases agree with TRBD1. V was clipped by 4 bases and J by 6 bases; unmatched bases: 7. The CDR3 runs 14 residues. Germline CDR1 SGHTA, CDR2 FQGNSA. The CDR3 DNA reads TGTGCCAGCAGCTGGAGCTCAGGGGGCGATGGCTACACCTTC. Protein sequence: CASSWSSGGDGYTF.

CDR3 DNA sequence: TGTGCCAGCAGCCGCTTCACTGATCGCTATGGCTACACCTTC. This sequence encodes CASSRFTDRYGYTF. The chain employs TRBV14 and TRBJ1-2; D call uncertain. V was trimmed by 4 bases and J by 4 bases, leaving 13 bases between them. CDR3 size: 14 residues. Germline V gives CDR1 SGHDN, CDR2 FVKESK.

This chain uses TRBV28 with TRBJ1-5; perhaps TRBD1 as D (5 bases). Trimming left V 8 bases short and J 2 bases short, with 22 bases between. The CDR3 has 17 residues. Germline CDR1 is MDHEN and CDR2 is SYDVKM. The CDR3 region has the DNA TGTGCCAGCGATTGGGGGAGGGCAGGATTGGGCAATCAGCCCCAGCATTTT. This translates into CASDWGRAGLGNQPQHF.

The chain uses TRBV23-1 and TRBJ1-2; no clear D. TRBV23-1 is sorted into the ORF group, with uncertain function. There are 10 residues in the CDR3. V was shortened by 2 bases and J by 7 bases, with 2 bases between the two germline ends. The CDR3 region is CASSQGGYTF. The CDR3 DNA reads TGCGCCAGCAGTCAAGGTGGCTACACCTTC.

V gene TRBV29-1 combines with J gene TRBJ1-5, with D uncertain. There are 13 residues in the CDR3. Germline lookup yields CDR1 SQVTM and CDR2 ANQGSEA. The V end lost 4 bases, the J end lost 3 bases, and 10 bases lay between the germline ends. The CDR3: CSVARQNNQPQHF. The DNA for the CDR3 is TGCAGCGTTGCGAGGCAGAACAATCAGCCCCAGCATTTT.

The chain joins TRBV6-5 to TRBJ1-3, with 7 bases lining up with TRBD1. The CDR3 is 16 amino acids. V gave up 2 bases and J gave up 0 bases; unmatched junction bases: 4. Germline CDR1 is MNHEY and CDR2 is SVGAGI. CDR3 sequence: CASSYRQGLSGNTIYF. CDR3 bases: TGTGCCAGCAGTTACCGACAGGGCCTCTCTGGAAACACCATATATTTT.

The CDR3 is CASSLSAAYEQYF. The CDR3 nucleotides read TGTGCCAGCAGTTTATCGGCCGCCTACGAGCAGTACTTC. The chain has TRBV27 and TRBJ2-7; D remains unclear. The CDR3 totals 13 residues. Germline CDR1 and CDR2: MNHEY and SMNVEV (reference sequence). Trimming removed 0 bases from V and 2 bases from J, with 5 bases in between.

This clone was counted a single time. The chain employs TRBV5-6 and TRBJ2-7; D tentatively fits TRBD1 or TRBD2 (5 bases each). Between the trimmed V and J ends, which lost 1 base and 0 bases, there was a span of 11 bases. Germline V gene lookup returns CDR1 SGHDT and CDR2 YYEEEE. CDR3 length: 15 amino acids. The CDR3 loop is CASSLYGTSSYEQYF. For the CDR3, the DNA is TGTGCCAGCAGCTTGTACGGGACGAGCTCCTACGAGCAGTACTTC.

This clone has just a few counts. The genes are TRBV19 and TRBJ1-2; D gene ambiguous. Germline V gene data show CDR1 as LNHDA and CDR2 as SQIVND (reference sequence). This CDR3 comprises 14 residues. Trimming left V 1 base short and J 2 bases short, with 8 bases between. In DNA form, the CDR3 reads TGTGCCAGTAGTATAGGGTTAACCAACTATGGCTACACCTTC. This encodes CASSIGLTNYGYTF.

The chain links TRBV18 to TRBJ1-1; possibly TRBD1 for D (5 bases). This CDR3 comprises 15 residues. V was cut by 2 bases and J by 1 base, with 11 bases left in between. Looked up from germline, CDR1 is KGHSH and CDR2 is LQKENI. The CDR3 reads CASSPDSTKNTEAFF. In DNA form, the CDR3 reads TGTGCCAGCTCACCAGACAGCACCAAGAACACTGAAGCTTTCTTT.

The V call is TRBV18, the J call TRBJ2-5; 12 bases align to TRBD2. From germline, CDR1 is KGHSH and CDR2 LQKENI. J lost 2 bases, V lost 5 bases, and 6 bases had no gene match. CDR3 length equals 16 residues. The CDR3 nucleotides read TGTGCCAGCTCATCGAGACTAGCGGGGGAGCAAGAGACCCAGTACTTC. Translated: CASSSRLAGEQETQYF.

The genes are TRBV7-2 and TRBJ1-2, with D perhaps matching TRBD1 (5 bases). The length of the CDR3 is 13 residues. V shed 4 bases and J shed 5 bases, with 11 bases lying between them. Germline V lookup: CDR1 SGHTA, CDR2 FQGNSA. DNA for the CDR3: TGTGCCAGCAGCTCCACAGGACGGTATGGCTACACCTTC. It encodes CASSSTGRYGYTF. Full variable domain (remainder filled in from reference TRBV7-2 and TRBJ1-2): GAGVSQSPSNKVTEKGKDVELRCDPISGHTALYWYRQSLGQGLEFLIYFQGNSAPDKSGLPSDRFSAERTGGSVSTLTIQRTQQEDSAVYLCASSSTGRYGYTFGSGTRLTVV.

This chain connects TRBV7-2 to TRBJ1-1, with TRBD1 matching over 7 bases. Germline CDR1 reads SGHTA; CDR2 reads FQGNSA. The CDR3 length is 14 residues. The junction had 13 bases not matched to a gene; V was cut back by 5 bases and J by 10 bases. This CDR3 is CASSTQTGPVVAFF. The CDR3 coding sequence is TGTGCCAGCAGCACCCAGACAGGGCCCGTGGTAGCTTTCTTT.

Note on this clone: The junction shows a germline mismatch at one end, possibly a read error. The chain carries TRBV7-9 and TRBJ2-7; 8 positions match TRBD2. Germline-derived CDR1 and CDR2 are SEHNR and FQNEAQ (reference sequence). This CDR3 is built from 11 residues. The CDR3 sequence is CASGQAGASNF. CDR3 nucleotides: TGTGCCAGCGGCCAAGCGGGAGCTTCCAACTTC.

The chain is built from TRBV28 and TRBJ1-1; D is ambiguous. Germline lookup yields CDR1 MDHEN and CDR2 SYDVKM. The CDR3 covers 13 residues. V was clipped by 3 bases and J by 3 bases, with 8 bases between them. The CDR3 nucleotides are TGTGCCAGCAGTTTGTTCGGGGACACTGAAGCTTTCTTT. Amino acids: CASSLFGDTEAFF.

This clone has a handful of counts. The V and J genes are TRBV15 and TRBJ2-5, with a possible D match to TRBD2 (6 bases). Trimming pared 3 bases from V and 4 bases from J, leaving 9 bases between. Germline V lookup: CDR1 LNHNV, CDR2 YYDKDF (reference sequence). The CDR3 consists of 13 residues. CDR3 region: CATSSAGGETQYF. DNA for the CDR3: TGTGCCACCAGCAGCGCCGGGGGAGAGACCCAGTACTTC.

The CDR3 spells CASSQGGQDSPLHF. For the CDR3, the DNA is TGTGCCAGCTCACAAGGGGGACAGGATTCACCCCTCCACTTT. V and J are TRBV18 and TRBJ1-6, with 8 positions matching TRBD1. V trimming: 4 bases; J trimming: 8 bases; junction bases outside the gene matches: 4. Per the germline V gene, CDR1 is KGHSH and CDR2 is LQKENI. The CDR3 is 14 residues long.

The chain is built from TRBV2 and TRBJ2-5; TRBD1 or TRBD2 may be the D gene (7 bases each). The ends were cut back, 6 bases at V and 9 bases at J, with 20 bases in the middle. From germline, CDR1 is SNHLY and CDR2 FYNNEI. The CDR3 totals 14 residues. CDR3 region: CASSGDSGRGAQYF. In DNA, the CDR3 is TGTGCCAGCAGCGGGGACAGTGGGAGGGGGGCCCAGTACTTC.

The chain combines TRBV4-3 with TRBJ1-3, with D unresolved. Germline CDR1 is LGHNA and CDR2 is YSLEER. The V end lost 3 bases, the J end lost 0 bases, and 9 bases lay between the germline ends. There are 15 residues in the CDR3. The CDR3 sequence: CASSQGDYSGNTIYF. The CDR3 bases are TGCGCCAGCAGCCAGGGTGATTACTCTGGAAACACCATATATTTT.

The CDR3 region is CASSEFQTRQETQYF. CDR3 bases: TGTGCCAGCAGTGAATTTCAGACTAGACAAGAGACCCAGTACTTC. This chain uses TRBV2 with TRBJ2-5; possibly TRBD2 for D (6 bases). The V end lost 2 bases, the J end lost 2 bases, and 12 bases lay between the germline ends. CDR3 size: 15 residues. Germline-derived CDR1 and CDR2 are SNHLY and FYNNEI.

CDR3 amino acids: CASSRTTGATNEKLFF. DNA for the CDR3: TGCGCCAGCAGCAGGACCACAGGGGCAACTAATGAAAAACTGTTTTTT. The J gene is TRBJ1-4, the V gene TRBV5-1, with 7 nucleotides matching TRBD1. With V trimmed by 4 bases and J by 0 bases, 6 bases remained unmatched. Germline lookup yields CDR1 SGHRS and CDR2 YFSETQ. The CDR3 has 16 residues.